This TCR beta chain emerged from a study of OX40 agonist ivuxolimab in advanced cancers. Study-wide results and caveats: By week 6 at 0.1 to 3.0 mg/kg, blood CD4+ and CD8+ T cells had expanded clonally.

This clone was counted only a few times. Its specificity is not known. The repertoire was sequenced with immunoSEQ multiplex PCR; TCRdb's copy has only in-frame clones and lacks some. The sample has some 30,000 clones; around 84% are singletons. V lost 3 bases, J lost 0 bases, and 8 bases lay in between. This CDR3 has 14 residues. Germline lookup yields CDR1 SGHKS and CDR2 YYEKEE (reference sequence). The gene calls are TRBV5-5 and TRBJ2-3; D unclear. The sample in question was CD4+ or CD8+ T cells sorted from blood, obtained in a trial of the OX40 agonist ivuxolimab. This clonotype originated in an adult with an advanced solid tumor such as melanoma, head and neck, liver or kidney cancer. CDR3 amino acids: CASSSDDSTDTQYF. DNA of the CDR3: TGTGCCAGCAGCTCCGACGACAGCACAGATACGCAGTATTTT. The full variable domain, completed using reference TRBV5-5 and TRBJ2-3, is DAGVTQSPTHLIKTRGQQVTLRCSPISGHKSVSWYQQVLGQGPQFIFQYYEKEERGRGNFPDRFSARQFPNYSSELNVNALLLGDSALYLCASSSDDSTDTQYFGPGTRLTVL.